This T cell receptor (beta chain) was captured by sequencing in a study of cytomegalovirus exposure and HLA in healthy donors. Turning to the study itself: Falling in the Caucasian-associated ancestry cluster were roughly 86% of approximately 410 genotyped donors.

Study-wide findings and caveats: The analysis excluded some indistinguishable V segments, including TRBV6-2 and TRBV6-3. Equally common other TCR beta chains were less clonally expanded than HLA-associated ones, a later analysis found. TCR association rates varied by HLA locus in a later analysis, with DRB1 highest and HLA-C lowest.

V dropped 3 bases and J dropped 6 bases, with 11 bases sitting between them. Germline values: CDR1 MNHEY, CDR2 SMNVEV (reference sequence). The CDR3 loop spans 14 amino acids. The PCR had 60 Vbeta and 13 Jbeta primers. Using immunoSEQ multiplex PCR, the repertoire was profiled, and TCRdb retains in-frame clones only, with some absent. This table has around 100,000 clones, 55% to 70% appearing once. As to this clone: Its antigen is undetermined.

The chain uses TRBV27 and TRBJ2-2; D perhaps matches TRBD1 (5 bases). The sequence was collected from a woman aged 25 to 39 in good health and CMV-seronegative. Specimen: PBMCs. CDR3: CASSFQGMAGELFF. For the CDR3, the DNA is TGTGCCAGCAGTTTCCAGGGTATGGCCGGGGAGCTGTTTTTT.